Each of the 13 T cell receptor beta chains below was sequenced from the same sample in a study of T cell responses to AZD1222 COVID-19 vaccine (dated by TCRdb to the early 2020s). This sample's time point label indicates: baseline before first vaccination. The receptor library was made with the immunoSEQ multiplex PCR assay. TCRdb obtained this table from immuneACCESS and retained in-frame rearrangements with V and J assigned. These tables miss some clones; where compared with another copy, unresolved V genes account for less than half of the shortfall, and the remainder is unexplained. This sample has approximately 140,000 clones in its table, and roughly 91% of those were observed once. 1.5% to 2% of the sample is held by the ten biggest clonotypes. Specimen: peripheral blood, collected on day 0 of AZD1222 vaccination. Receptors were obtained from an adult in good health.

This rearrangement joins TRBV11-3 to TRBJ2-6; 8 bases align to TRBD2. The CDR3 has 16 amino acids. V trimming: 5 bases; J trimming: 2 bases; junction bases outside the gene matches: 5. Germline V gives CDR1 SGHNT, CDR2 YENEEA. The CDR3 DNA reads as TGTGCCAGCAGCCCCCGGGGGGGTGCTGGGGCCAACGTCCTGACTTTC. Amino acid sequence: CASSPRGGAGANVLTF. Full variable domain (missing parts from reference TRBV11-3 and TRBJ2-6): EAGVVQSPRYKIIEKKQPVAFWCNPISGHNTLYWYLQNLGQGPELLIRYENEEAVDDSQLPKDRFSAERLKGVDSTLKIQPAELGDSAVYLCASSPRGGAGANVLTFGAGSRLTVL.

This clone was found once. The chain joins TRBV6-5 to TRBJ1-1; D ambiguous. Germline V CDR1 and CDR2: MNHEY, SVGAGI. This CDR3 contains 14 residues. V was shortened by 0 bases and J by 6 bases, with 11 bases between the two germline ends. The CDR3 spells CASSYSRVRSEAFF. CDR3 nucleotide sequence: TGTGCCAGCAGTTACTCGCGAGTTAGATCTGAAGCTTTCTTT.

The chain links TRBV30 to TRBJ1-1; D perhaps matches TRBD1 (5 bases). The CDR3 consists of 15 residues. Germline assignment: CDR1 GTSNPN and CDR2 SVGIG (reference sequence). Trimming removed 2 bases at V and 0 bases at J, with 13 bases between. Here the CDR3 reads CAWSQGGYLNTEAFF. In DNA form, the CDR3 reads TGTGCCTGGAGTCAGGGTGGGTACCTGAACACTGAAGCTTTCTTT. Full variable domain (outside the CDR3, taken from reference TRBV30 and TRBJ1-1): SQTIHQWPATLVQPVGSPLSLECTVEGTSNPNLYWYRQAAGRGLQLLFYSVGIGQISSEVPQNLSASRPQDRQFILSSKKLLLSDSGFYLCAWSQGGYLNTEAFFGQGTRLTVV.

This chain uses TRBV18 with TRBJ1-1; D call uncertain. Germline V gene data show CDR1 as KGHSH and CDR2 as LQKENI. The length of the CDR3 is 14 residues. The germline V and J ends were trimmed by 2 bases and 1 base, with 8 bases remaining between them. CDR3 protein: CASSPIPKNTEAFF. The DNA for the CDR3 is TGTGCCAGCTCACCAATACCGAAGAACACTGAAGCTTTCTTT.

The V call is TRBV19, the J call TRBJ1-5; TRBD1 might be the D (6 bases). The CDR3 spans 14 residues. The germline V gene has CDR1 LNHDA and CDR2 SQIVND (reference sequence). Trimming removed 10 bases at V and 5 bases at J, with 18 bases between. CDR3 sequence reads: CATLGRGGHQPQHF. The CDR3 DNA reads as TGTGCCACACTCGGGAGGGGGGGACATCAGCCCCAGCATTTT.

This chain joins TRBV5-6 and TRBJ1-2; 10 bases line up with TRBD1. The V gene end was trimmed by 8 bases and the J gene end by 7 bases; junction bases not matched to a gene: 5. Germline values: CDR1 SGHDT, CDR2 YYEEEE. CDR3 length equals 12 residues. DNA for the CDR3: TGTGCCAGTTTGACAGGGGGCTCTGGCTACACCTTC. Residues: CASLTGGSGYTF. The variable domain in full, completed from reference TRBV5-6 and TRBJ1-2, reads DAGVTQSPTHLIKTRGQQVTLRCSPKSGHDTVSWYQQALGQGPQFIFQYYEEEERQRGNFPDRFSGHQFPNYSSELNVNALLLGDSALYLCASLTGGSGYTFGSGTRLTVV.

This clone has only one observation. V gene TRBV29-1 combines with J gene TRBJ2-7; D possibly uses TRBD1 or TRBD2 (6 bases each). The CDR3 contains 14 residues. Looked up from germline, CDR1 is SQVTM and CDR2 is ANQGSEA. V lost 6 bases and J 0 bases, leaving 15 bases between the germline ends. The CDR3 protein is CSVLGGLSSYEQYF. The DNA of the CDR3 is TGCAGCGTCCTCGGGGGCCTGAGCTCCTACGAGCAGTACTTC.

V is TRBV24-1 and J is TRBJ1-2; D is possibly TRBD1 (6 bases). In germline, CDR1 is KGHDR, CDR2 SFDVKD. Trimming left V 10 bases short and J 11 bases short, with 22 bases between. The CDR3 is 13 amino acids. CDR3 sequence reads: CATSPGNRAQYTF. The CDR3 DNA sequence: TGTGCCACTAGTCCAGGGAACAGGGCCCAGTACACCTTC.

This clone was recorded a few times. The chain recombines TRBV6-5 with TRBJ1-2, with D maybe TRBD1 (5 bases). CDR3 length: 15 residues. CDR1 is MNHEY, CDR2 SVGAGI, per germline. Trimming removed 4 bases at V and 1 base at J, with 13 bases between. CDR3 residues: CASSSTGTGNYGYTF. CDR3 in DNA: TGTGCCAGCAGTTCAACCGGGACGGGTAACTATGGCTACACCTTC.

The chain joins TRBV27 to TRBJ1-2; 8 nucleotides match TRBD1. V shed 4 bases, J shed 2 bases, and the junction held 3 bases outside the gene matches. CDR1 and CDR2 from the germline V gene are MNHEY and SMNVEV (reference sequence). The CDR3 loop spans 14 amino acids. The CDR3 DNA follows: TGTGCCAGCAGTTGGACAGGGCTAAACTATGGCTACACCTTC. It is translated as CASSWTGLNYGYTF.

The V gene is TRBV5-6, the J gene TRBJ2-5; 8 bases match TRBD2. V was pared by 0 bases and J by 0 bases, with 4 bases of the junction left unmatched. Germline CDR1 reads SGHDT; CDR2 reads YYEEEE. This CDR3 spans 16 amino acids. CDR3 coding DNA: TGTGCCAGCAGCTTGGGAATAGCGGGGAACCAAGAGACCCAGTACTTC. As protein: CASSLGIAGNQETQYF. Full variable domain (outside the CDR3, taken from reference TRBV5-6 and TRBJ2-5): DAGVTQSPTHLIKTRGQQVTLRCSPKSGHDTVSWYQQALGQGPQFIFQYYEEEERQRGNFPDRFSGHQFPNYSSELNVNALLLGDSALYLCASSLGIAGNQETQYFGPGTRLLVL.

The chain links TRBV7-9 to TRBJ2-7; possible D gene TRBD1, 7 bases. Per germline, CDR1 SEHNR and CDR2 FQNEAQ (reference sequence). Trimming took 4 bases from V and 1 from J, leaving 11 bases between them. The CDR3 is 14 residues long. The CDR3 is CASSWRDSSYEQYF. In DNA, the CDR3 is TGTGCCAGCAGCTGGCGGGACAGTTCCTACGAGCAGTACTTC. Together with reference TRBV7-9 and TRBJ2-7, the CDR3 gives the full variable domain: DTGVSQNPRHKITKRGQNVTFRCDPISEHNRLYWYRQTLGQGPEFLTYFQNEAQLEKSRLLSDRFSAERPKGSFSTLEIQRTEQGDSAMYLCASSWRDSSYEQYFGPGTRLTVT.

The rearrangement uses TRBV28 and TRBJ1-5, with D tentatively TRBD1 (6 bases). The CDR3 is 14 amino acids. Trimming removed 8 bases at V and 4 bases at J, with 15 bases between. Per germline, CDR1 MDHEN and CDR2 SYDVKM. In nucleotides, the CDR3 is TGTGCCAGCGGTGCTATGGACAGAAATCAGCCCCAGCATTTT. It specifies CASGAMDRNQPQHF.